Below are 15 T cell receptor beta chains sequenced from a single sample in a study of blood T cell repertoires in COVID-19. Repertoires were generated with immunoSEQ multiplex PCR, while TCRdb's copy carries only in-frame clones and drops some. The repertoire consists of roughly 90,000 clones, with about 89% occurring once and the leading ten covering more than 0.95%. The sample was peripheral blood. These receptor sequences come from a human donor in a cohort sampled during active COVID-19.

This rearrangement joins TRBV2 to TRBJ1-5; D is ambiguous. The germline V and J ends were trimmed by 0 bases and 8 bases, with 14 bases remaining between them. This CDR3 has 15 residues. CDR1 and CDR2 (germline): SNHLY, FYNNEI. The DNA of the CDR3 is TGTGCCAGCAGTGAAGCGTTGGCAGGATCGAAGCCCCAGCATTTT. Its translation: CASSEALAGSKPQHF.

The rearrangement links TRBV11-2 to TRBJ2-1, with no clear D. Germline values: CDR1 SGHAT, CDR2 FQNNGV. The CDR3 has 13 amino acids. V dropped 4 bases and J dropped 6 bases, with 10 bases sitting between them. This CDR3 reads CASSSHEFNEQFF. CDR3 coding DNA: TGTGCCAGCAGCTCGCACGAGTTCAATGAGCAGTTCTTC.

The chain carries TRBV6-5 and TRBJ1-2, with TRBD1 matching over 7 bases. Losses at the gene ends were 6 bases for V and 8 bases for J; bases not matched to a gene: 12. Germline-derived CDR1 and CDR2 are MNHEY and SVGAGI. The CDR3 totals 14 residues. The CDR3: CASSHRDRAGGYTF. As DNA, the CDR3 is TGTGCCAGCAGCCACCGGGACAGAGCAGGGGGCTACACCTTC.

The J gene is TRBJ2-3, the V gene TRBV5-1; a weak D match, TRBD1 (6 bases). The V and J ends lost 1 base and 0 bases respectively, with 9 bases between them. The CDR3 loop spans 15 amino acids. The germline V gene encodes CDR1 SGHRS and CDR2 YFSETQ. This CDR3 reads CASSLKGVSTDTQYF. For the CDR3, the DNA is TGCGCCAGCAGCTTGAAGGGGGTCAGCACAGATACGCAGTATTTT. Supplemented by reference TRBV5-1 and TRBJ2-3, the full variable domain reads KAGVTQTPRYLIKTRGQQVTLSCSPISGHRSVSWYQQTPGQGLQFLFEYFSETQRNKGNFPGRFSGRQFSNSRSEMNVSTLELGDSALYLCASSLKGVSTDTQYFGPGTRLTVL.

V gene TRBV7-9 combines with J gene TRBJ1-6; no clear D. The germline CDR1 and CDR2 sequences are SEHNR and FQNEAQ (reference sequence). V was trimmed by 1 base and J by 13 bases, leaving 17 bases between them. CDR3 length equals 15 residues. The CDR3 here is CASSLGAGAGFPLHF. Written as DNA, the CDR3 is TGTGCCAGCAGCTTAGGGGCCGGTGCGGGTTTCCCCCTCCACTTT.

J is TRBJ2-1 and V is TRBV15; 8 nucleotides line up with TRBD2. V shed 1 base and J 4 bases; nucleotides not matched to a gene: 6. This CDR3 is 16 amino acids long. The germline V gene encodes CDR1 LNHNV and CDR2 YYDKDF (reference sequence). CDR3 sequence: CATSRAGTSGYNEQFF. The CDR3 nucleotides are TGTGCCACCAGCAGAGCGGGGACTAGTGGGTACAATGAGCAGTTCTTC.

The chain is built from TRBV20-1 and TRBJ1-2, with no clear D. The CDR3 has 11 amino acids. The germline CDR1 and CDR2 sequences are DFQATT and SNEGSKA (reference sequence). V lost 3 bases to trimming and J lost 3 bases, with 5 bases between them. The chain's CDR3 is CSASVYYGYTF. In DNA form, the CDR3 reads TGCAGTGCTAGCGTCTACTATGGCTACACCTTC.

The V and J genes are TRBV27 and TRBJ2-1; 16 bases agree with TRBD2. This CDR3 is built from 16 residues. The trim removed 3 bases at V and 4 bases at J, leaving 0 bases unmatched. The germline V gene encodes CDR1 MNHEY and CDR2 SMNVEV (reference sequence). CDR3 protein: CASSLGLAGGYNEQFF. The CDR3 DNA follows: TGTGCCAGCAGTTTGGGACTAGCGGGAGGGTACAATGAGCAGTTCTTC.

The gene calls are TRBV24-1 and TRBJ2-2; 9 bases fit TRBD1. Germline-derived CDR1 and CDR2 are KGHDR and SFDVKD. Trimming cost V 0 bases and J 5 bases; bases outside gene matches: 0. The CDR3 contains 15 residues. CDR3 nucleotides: TGTGCCACCAGTGATTTGGGGACAGGGACCGGGGAGCTGTTTTTT. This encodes CATSDLGTGTGELFF.

The CDR3 nucleotides are TGTGCCAGCAGCGTTGGGACAGGGGGCCTTGAAAAACTGTTTTTT. Translation: CASSVGTGGLEKLFF. The chain carries TRBV9 and TRBJ1-4, with TRBD1 matching 12 bases. The CDR3 spans 15 residues. Germline assignment: CDR1 SGDLS and CDR2 YYNGEE. Trimming cost V 2 bases and J 7 bases; bases outside gene matches: 3.

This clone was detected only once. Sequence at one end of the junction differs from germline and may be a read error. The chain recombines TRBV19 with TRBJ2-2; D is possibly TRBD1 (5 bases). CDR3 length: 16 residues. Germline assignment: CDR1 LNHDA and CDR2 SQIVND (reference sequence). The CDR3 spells CASSIQGRVNNGELFF. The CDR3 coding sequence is TGTGCCAGTAGTATTCAGGGTAGAGTAAACAACGGGGAGCTGTTTTTT.

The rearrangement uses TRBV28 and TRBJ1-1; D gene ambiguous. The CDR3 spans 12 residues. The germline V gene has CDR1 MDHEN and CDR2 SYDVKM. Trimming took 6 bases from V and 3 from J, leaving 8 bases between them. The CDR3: CASSPPDTEAFF. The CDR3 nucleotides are TGTGCCAGCAGCCCCCCGGACACTGAAGCTTTCTTT.

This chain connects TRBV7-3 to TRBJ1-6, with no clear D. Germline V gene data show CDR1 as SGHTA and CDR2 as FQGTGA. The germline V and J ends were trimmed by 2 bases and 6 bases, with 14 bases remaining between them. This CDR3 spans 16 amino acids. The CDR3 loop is CASSLDPGLGNSPLHF. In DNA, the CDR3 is TGTGCCAGCAGCTTAGATCCGGGTCTCGGTAATTCACCCCTCCACTTT. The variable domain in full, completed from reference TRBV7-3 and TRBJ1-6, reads GAGVSQTPSNKVTEKGKYVELRCDPISGHTALYWYRQSLGQGPEFLIYFQGTGAADDSGLPNDRFFAVRPEGSVSTLKIQRTERGDSAVYLCASSLDPGLGNSPLHFGNGTRLTVT.

The CDR3 is CASSQGSTSGLYEQYF. CDR3 sequence (DNA): TGTGCCAGCAGCCAAGGATCGACTAGCGGACTCTACGAGCAGTACTTC. V and J are TRBV4-2 and TRBJ2-7; 9 nucleotides match TRBD2. CDR1 is LGHNA and CDR2 is YNFKEQ in the germline V gene. The CDR3 contains 16 residues. Trimming cost V 1 base and J 3 bases; bases outside gene matches: 7.

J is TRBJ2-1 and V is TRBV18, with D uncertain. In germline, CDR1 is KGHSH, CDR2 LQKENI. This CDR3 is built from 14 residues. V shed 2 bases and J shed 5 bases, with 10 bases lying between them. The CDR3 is CASSPVTGDNEQFF. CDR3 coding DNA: TGTGCCAGCTCACCAGTCACGGGTGACAATGAGCAGTTCTTC.